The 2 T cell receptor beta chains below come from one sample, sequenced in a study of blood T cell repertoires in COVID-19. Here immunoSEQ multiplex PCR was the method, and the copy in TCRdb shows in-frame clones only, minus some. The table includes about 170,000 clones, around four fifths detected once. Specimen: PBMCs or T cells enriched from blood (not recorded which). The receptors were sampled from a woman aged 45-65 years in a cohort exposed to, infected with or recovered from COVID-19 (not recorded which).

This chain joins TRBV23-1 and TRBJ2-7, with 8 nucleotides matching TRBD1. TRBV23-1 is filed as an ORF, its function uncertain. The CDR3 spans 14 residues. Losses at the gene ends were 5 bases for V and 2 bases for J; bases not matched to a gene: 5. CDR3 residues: CASSRTGMPYEQYF. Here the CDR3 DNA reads TGCGCCAGCAGTAGGACAGGGATGCCCTACGAGCAGTACTTC.

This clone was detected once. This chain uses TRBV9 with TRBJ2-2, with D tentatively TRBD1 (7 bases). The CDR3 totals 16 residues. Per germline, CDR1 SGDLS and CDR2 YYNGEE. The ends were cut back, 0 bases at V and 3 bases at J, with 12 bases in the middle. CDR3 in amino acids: CASSVGTGGDTGELFF. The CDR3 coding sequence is TGTGCCAGCAGCGTAGGGACAGGAGGGGACACCGGGGAGCTGTTTTTT.